This TCR beta chain was retrieved from a study of response to subunit inactivated influenza vaccine. Findings of the study overall: Each seasonal influenza vaccination, the authors suggested, recruits few new T cells.

From germline, CDR1 is ENHRY and CDR2 SYGVKD. This CDR3 contains 16 residues. Between the trimmed V and J ends, which lost 0 bases and 0 bases, there was a span of 9 bases. The sample holds many counts of this clonotype. Antigen: not known. MiXCR was run by TCRdb on the RT-PCR reads, yielding one entry per CDR3 protein. The sample shows over 400,000 distinct CDR3 sequences, approximately 12% of them seen only once. This clonotype originated in a man aged 45-65 years who received an inactivated influenza vaccine. Source: PBMCs from blood, taken 45 days after vaccination. J is TRBJ2-1 and V is TRBV10-3; D ambiguous. In DNA, the CDR3 is TGTGCCATCAGTGAGTCAGACTTTAGCTCCTACAATGAGCAGTTCTTC. This encodes CAISESDFSSYNEQFF.